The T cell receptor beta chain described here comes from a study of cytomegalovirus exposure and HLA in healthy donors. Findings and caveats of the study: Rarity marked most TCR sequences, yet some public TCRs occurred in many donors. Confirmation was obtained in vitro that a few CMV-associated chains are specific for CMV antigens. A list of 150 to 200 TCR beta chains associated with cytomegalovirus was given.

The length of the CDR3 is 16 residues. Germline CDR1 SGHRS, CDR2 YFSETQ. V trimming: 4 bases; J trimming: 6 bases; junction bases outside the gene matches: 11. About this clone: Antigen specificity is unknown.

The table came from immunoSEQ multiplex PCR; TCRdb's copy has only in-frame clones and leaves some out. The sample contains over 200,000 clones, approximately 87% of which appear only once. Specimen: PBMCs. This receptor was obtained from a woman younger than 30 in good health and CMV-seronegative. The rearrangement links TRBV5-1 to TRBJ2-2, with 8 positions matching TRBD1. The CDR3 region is CASSVQGETWAGELFF. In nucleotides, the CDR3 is TGCGCCAGCAGCGTACAGGGGGAAACATGGGCCGGGGAGCTGTTTTTT. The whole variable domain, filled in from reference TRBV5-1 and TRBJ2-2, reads KAGVTQTPRYLIKTRGQQVTLSCSPISGHRSVSWYQQTPGQGLQFLFEYFSETQRNKGNFPGRFSGRQFSNSRSEMNVSTLELGDSALYLCASSVQGETWAGELFFGEGSRLTVL.